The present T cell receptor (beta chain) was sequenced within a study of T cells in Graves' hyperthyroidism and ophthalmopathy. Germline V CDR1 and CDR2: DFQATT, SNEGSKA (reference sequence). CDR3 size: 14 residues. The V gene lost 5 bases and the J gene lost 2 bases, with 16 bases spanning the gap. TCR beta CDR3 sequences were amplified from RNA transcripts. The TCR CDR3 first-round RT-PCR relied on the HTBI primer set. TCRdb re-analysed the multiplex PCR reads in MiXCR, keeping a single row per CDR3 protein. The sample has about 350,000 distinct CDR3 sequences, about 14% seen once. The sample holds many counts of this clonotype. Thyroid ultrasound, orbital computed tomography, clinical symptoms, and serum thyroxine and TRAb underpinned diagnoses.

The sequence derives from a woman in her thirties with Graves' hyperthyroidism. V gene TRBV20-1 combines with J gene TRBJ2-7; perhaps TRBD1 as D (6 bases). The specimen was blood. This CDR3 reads CSAPEQGGPYEQYF. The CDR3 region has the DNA TGCAGTGCTCCTGAACAGGGTGGTCCCTACGAGCAGTACTTC.